This T cell receptor beta chain came from a study of cytomegalovirus exposure and HLA in healthy donors. Study outcomes and limitations: A link between a missense DCLRE1C variant and TCR beta V- and J-gene trimming emerged from a later analysis. A later analysis reported that several of the most significant clusters appeared to be linked to common viral pathogens, among them Epstein-Barr virus. Indistinguishable V segments, including TRBV6-2 and TRBV6-3, were excluded. Being productive about 87% or about 30% of the time was typical of most TCR beta V segments in an earlier analysis.

Germline V gives CDR1 SGHRS, CDR2 YFSETQ. This CDR3 is 15 amino acids long. V was pared by 2 bases and J by 2 bases, with 6 bases of the junction left unmatched. PCR primers comprised 60 Vbeta and 13 Jbeta primers. Assay: immunoSEQ multiplex PCR; the TCRdb copy retains only in-frame clones and omits some. The sample table includes about 46,000 clones. About this clone itself: Its antigen is not known.

Sequencing input: PBMCs. V is TRBV5-1 and J is TRBJ2-7; TRBD1 matches 8 bases. The source is a woman between 35 and 50 years old in good health and CMV-seronegative. CDR3 in amino acids: CASSLLTGEAYEQYF. CDR3 nucleotides: TGCGCCAGCAGCTTACTGACAGGGGAAGCCTACGAGCAGTACTTC. The full variable domain, in which reference TRBV5-1 and TRBJ2-7 provide the parts outside the CDR3, is KAGVTQTPRYLIKTRGQQVTLSCSPISGHRSVSWYQQTPGQGLQFLFEYFSETQRNKGNFPGRFSGRQFSNSRSEMNVSTLELGDSALYLCASSLLTGEAYEQYFGPGTRLTVT.